The 24 T cell receptor beta chains below were found in one sample sequenced in a study of blood T cell repertoires in COVID-19 (dated by TCRdb to 2020 to 2022). The library was produced with the immunoSEQ multiplex PCR assay. TCRdb took this table from immuneACCESS and kept in-frame rearrangements with V and J called. Such tables lack part of the clones; where checked against another copy, unresolved V genes explain under half of the gap, and the rest is unexplained. Across this sample there are approximately 55,000 clones, with roughly 84% seen only once. The ten largest account for under 8.5% of the sample. The specimen was peripheral blood. These receptors originate from a man aged 45-60 years with active COVID-19.

Concerning this clone: Different DNA sequences within this sample yield the same CDR3. This rearrangement joins TRBV7-8 to TRBJ2-7; D is undetermined. Germline V CDR1 and CDR2: SGHVS, FQNEAQ. The germline V and J ends were trimmed by 5 bases and 1 base, with 3 bases remaining between them. This CDR3 comprises 11 residues. The CDR3 here is CASSPSYEQYF. As DNA, the CDR3 is TGTGCCAGCAGCCCGTCCTACGAGCAGTACTTC.

This clone was counted once. The chain links TRBV27 to TRBJ2-7; no firm D call. Trimming shortened V by 0 bases and J by 2 bases, and 11 bases separated the two germline ends. The germline V gene has CDR1 MNHEY and CDR2 SMNVEV (reference sequence). The CDR3 totals 15 residues. CDR3 sequence reads: CASSLSIIATYEQYF. Written as DNA, the CDR3 is TGTGCCAGCAGTTTATCGATCATCGCGACCTACGAGCAGTACTTC.

This clone was counted a few times. The chain employs TRBV27 and TRBJ2-2, with D tentatively TRBD2 (7 bases). Germline loops: CDR1 MNHEY, CDR2 SMNVEV (reference sequence). CDR3 length equals 14 residues. The germline V and J ends were trimmed by 5 bases and 6 bases, with 13 bases remaining between them. In nucleotides, the CDR3 is TGTGCCAGCAGTCCCCGGGGGGCGTCCGGGGAGCTGTTTTTT. The encoded protein is CASSPRGASGELFF.

The CDR3 spells CASSTNTKTGLGGYTF. The DNA for the CDR3 is TGCGCCAGCAGCACCAATACCAAAACAGGTTTGGGTGGCTACACCTTC. The V call is TRBV5-1, the J call TRBJ1-2; D may be TRBD1 (5 bases). Germline values: CDR1 SGHRS, CDR2 YFSETQ. The CDR3 consists of 16 residues. Trimming cost V 4 bases and J 7 bases, with 23 bases left between them.

V usage is TRBV9 and J usage is TRBJ1-2; unclear D gene. Germline lookup yields CDR1 SGDLS and CDR2 YYNGEE. V lost 0 bases, J lost 4 bases, and 13 bases lay in between. The length of the CDR3 is 15 residues. CDR3 region: CASSVGRGLSYGYTF. CDR3 bases: TGTGCCAGCAGCGTAGGCAGAGGGCTTTCCTATGGCTACACCTTC.

The chain employs TRBV2 and TRBJ1-2; possible D gene TRBD1, 6 bases. Germline V lookup: CDR1 SNHLY, CDR2 FYNNEI. The CDR3 runs 14 residues. V was trimmed by 6 bases and J by 3 bases, leaving 14 bases between them. This chain's CDR3 is CASREHREDYGYTF. DNA of the CDR3: TGTGCCAGCAGAGAACACAGGGAAGACTATGGCTACACCTTC.

This chain links TRBV7-2 with TRBJ2-4, with 13 bases identical to TRBD2. The CDR3 covers 18 residues. Germline V lookup: CDR1 SGHTA, CDR2 FQGNSA. The V gene end was trimmed by 5 bases and the J gene end by 0 bases; junction bases not matched to a gene: 7. The CDR3 sequence: CASSPTSGGAGAKNIQYF. The CDR3 DNA follows: TGTGCCAGCAGCCCTACTAGCGGGGGGGCAGGAGCCAAAAACATTCAGTACTTC.

The chain has TRBV7-2 and TRBJ2-3; tentatively, D is TRBD2 (6 bases). CDR3 size: 16 residues. Germline V gene sequence: CDR1 SGHTA, CDR2 FQGNSA. The V end lost 3 bases, the J end lost 0 bases, and 13 bases lay between the germline ends. DNA for the CDR3: TGTGCCAGCAGCTTGGGGCGGGGAGCTAGCACAGATACGCAGTATTTT. This gives the protein CASSLGRGASTDTQYF.

V gene TRBV12-5 combines with J gene TRBJ2-1, with D maybe TRBD2 (6 bases). With 1 base removed from V and 4 bases from J, the gap between germline ends came to 11 bases. CDR1 and CDR2 (germline): LGHNT, FRNRAP. CDR3 length: 15 residues. CDR3 sequence: CASGLGGTLYNEQFF. For the CDR3, the DNA is TGTGCTAGTGGTTTGGGCGGGACTTTATACAATGAGCAGTTCTTC.

The rearrangement links TRBV12-3 or TRBV12-4 to TRBJ1-2; possible D gene TRBD1, 6 bases. The CDR3 is made up of 12 amino acids. Between the trimmed V and J ends, which lost 10 bases and 8 bases, there was a span of 17 bases. CDR3 amino acids: CATTGSRTGYTF. CDR3 coding DNA: TGTGCCACTACAGGGTCACGGACAGGCTACACCTTC.

The gene calls are TRBV7-9 and TRBJ2-1; 8 bases match TRBD2. V lost 10 bases, J lost 8 bases, and 16 bases stayed unmatched. Germline CDR1 reads SEHNR; CDR2 reads FQNEAQ (reference sequence). CDR3 length equals 15 residues. As DNA, the CDR3 is TGTGCCACCCCGGGGCCTAGCGGGCCGAGAGATGAGCAGTTCTTC. Translated, it gives CATPGPSGPRDEQFF. Based on the CDR3 plus reference TRBV7-9 and TRBJ2-1, the full variable domain is DTGVSQNPRHKITKRGQNVTFRCDPISEHNRLYWYRQTLGQGPEFLTYFQNEAQLEKSRLLSDRFSAERPKGSFSTLEIQRTEQGDSAMYLCATPGPSGPRDEQFFGPGTRLTVL.

This sequence joins TRBV3-1 (or the pseudogene TRBV3-2) and TRBJ1-6; 8 nucleotides match TRBD1. This CDR3 has 16 amino acids. V dropped 1 base and J dropped 8; count of bases not matched to a gene: 7. Germline loops: CDR1 LGHDT, CDR2 YNNKEL (reference sequence). CDR3 sequence (DNA): TGTGCCAGCAGCCAAGCTCCCGGGACAGGAGATTCACCCCTCCACTTT. Protein sequence: CASSQAPGTGDSPLHF.

This chain uses TRBV7-2 with TRBJ2-5; no clear D gene. The germline V gene encodes CDR1 SGHTA and CDR2 FQGNSA. V was trimmed by 5 bases and J by 7 bases, leaving 11 bases between them. The CDR3 has 12 residues. CDR3 bases: TGTGCCAGCAGCGCCCTGGCAGGGACCCAGTACTTC. Protein product: CASSALAGTQYF.

The chain carries TRBV3-1 (or the pseudogene TRBV3-2) and TRBJ2-3; D gene ambiguous. V was shortened by 1 base and J by 5 bases, with 10 bases between the two germline ends. The CDR3 runs 14 residues. Per the germline V gene, CDR1 is LGHDT and CDR2 is YNNKEL (reference sequence). The CDR3 spells CASSQAATGDTQYF. Here the CDR3 DNA reads TGTGCCAGCAGCCAAGCGGCTACGGGAGATACGCAGTATTTT.

The V call is TRBV29-1, the J call TRBJ2-1; 8 nucleotides line up with TRBD2. Germline loops: CDR1 SQVTM, CDR2 ANQGSEA. Trimming at V came to 4 bases and at J to 9 bases, leaving 8 bases not matched to a gene. This CDR3 region has 13 residues. The DNA for the CDR3 is TGCAGCGTTGTGCGAGCGGGAGCGGCTGAGCAGTTCTTC. Translation gives CSVVRAGAAEQFF.

The sample holds one count of this clone. The rearrangement uses TRBV19 and TRBJ1-5; 11 nucleotides match TRBD1. The germline V gene encodes CDR1 LNHDA and CDR2 SQIVND (reference sequence). The CDR3 is 16 amino acids. The ends lost 6 bases at V and 6 bases at J; junction bases unmatched: 10. CDR3 sequence (DNA): TGTGCCAGTAGAAACGCCGGGACAGGGGGGGGTCAGCCCCAGCATTTT. It specifies CASRNAGTGGGQPQHF.

CDR3 sequence (DNA): TGCGCCAGCAGCCAAGCTCGGACAGGGAGGTTTGGGGCCAACGTCCTGACTTTC. Translating gives CASSQARTGRFGANVLTF. The chain recombines TRBV4-1 with TRBJ2-6, with 8 bases identical to TRBD1. CDR1 MGHRA and CDR2 YSYEKL come from the germline V gene. Germline trimming cut 1 base from V and 3 bases from J; bases unmatched to any gene: 8. This CDR3 is built from 18 residues.

The chain links TRBV7-9 to TRBJ2-7; tentative D call: TRBD1 (6 bases). Germline V lookup: CDR1 SEHNR, CDR2 FQNEAQ (reference sequence). With 5 bases removed from V and 2 bases from J, the gap between germline ends came to 10 bases. The CDR3 has 13 residues. DNA for the CDR3: TGTGCCAGCAGCCCCAGGGGTACCTACGAGCAGTACTTC. Amino acid sequence: CASSPRGTYEQYF.

The chain couples TRBV5-1 to TRBJ1-1; D is ambiguous. V was shortened by 6 bases and J by 7 bases, with 10 bases between the two germline ends. Germline CDR1 is SGHRS and CDR2 is YFSETQ. This CDR3 has 11 residues. CDR3 in DNA: TGCGCCAGCAAGGACGCGGGTGAAGCTTTCTTT. Its translation is CASKDAGEAFF.

The chain combines TRBV5-1 with TRBJ1-2; 10 bases line up with TRBD1. With V trimmed by 4 bases and J by 2 bases, 5 bases remained unmatched. Germline loops: CDR1 SGHRS, CDR2 YFSETQ. CDR3 length: 15 amino acids. As DNA, the CDR3 is TGCGCCAGCAGCGGGGGGACAGGGGCCAACTATGGCTACACCTTC. This encodes CASSGGTGANYGYTF.

This chain joins TRBV12-3 or TRBV12-4 and TRBJ1-4; 7 bases are shared with TRBD1. V dropped 6 bases and J dropped 7; count of bases not matched to a gene: 5. This CDR3 is 13 amino acids long. The CDR3: CASRRTGVEKLFF. In DNA, the CDR3 is TGTGCCAGCAGACGCACAGGGGTTGAAAAACTGTTTTTT.

This chain uses TRBV6-4 with TRBJ2-3, with TRBD2 identical over 8 bases. Germline V gene lookup returns CDR1 MRHNA and CDR2 SNTAGT. V lost 0 bases and J lost 3; bases outside the gene matches: 5. The CDR3 runs to 16 residues. This CDR3 is CASSDSAGGGTDTQYF. The CDR3 DNA is TGTGCCAGCAGTGACTCGGCGGGGGGAGGGACAGATACGCAGTATTTT.

The rearrangement joins TRBV6-2 or TRBV6-3 to TRBJ1-6; D gene ambiguous. The V gene lost 4 bases and the J gene lost 5 bases, with 9 bases spanning the gap. The germline V gene encodes CDR1 MNHEY and CDR2 SVGEGT. This CDR3 has 14 residues. The CDR3 nucleotides are TGTGCCAGCAGTTGGCGGCCCAATAATTCACCCCTCCACTTT. This translates into CASSWRPNNSPLHF.

This rearrangement joins TRBV2 to TRBJ2-2; 7 bases map to TRBD2. The CDR3 has 15 amino acids. V lost 6 bases to trimming and J lost 3 bases; unmatched junction nucleotides: 7. The V gene's germline CDR1 is SNHLY and CDR2 FYNNEI. The CDR3 DNA follows: TGTGCCAGCAGACCGGCTAGCGGATACACCGGGGAGCTGTTTTTT. Protein: CASRPASGYTGELFF.